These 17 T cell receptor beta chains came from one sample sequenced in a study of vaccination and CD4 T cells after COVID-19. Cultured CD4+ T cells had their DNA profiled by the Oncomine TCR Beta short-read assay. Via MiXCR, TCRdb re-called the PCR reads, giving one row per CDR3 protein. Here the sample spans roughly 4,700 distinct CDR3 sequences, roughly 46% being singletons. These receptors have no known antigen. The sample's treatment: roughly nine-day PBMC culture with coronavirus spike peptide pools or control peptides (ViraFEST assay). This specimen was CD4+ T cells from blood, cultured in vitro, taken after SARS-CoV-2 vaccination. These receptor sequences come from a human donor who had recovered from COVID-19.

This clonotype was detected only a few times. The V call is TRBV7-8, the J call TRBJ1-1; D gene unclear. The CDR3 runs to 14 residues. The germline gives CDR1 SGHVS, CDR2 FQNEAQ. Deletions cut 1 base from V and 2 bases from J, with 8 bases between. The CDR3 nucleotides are TGTGCCAGCAGCTTAGGTTGGAGTAACACTGAAGCTTTCTTT. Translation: CASSLGWSNTEAFF. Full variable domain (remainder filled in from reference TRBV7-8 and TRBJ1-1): GAGVSQSPRYKVAKRGQDVALRCDPISGHVSLFWYQQALGQGPEFLTYFQNEAQLDKSGLPSDRFFAERPEGSVSTLKIQRTQQEDSAVYLCASSLGWSNTEAFFGQGTRLTVV.

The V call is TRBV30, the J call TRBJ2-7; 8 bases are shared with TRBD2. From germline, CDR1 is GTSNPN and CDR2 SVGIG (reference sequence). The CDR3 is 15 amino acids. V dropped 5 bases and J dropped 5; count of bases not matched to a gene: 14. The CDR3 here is CAWGPPGLEYHEQYF. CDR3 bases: TGTGCCTGGGGACCCCCGGGACTAGAGTATCACGAGCAGTACTTC.

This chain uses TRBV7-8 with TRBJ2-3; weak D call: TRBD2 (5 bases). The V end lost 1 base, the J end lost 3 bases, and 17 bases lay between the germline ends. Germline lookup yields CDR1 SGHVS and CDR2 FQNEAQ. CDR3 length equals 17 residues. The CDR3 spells CASSLGLTARGTDTQYF. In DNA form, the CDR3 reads TGTGCCAGCAGCTTAGGACTAACAGCCCGGGGAACAGATACGCAGTATTTT.

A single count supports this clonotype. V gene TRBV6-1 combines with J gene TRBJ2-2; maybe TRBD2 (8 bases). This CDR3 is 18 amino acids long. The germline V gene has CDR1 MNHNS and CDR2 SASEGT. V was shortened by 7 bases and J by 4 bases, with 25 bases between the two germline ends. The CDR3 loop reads CASTRAGGTSGSTGELFF. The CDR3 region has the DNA TGTGCCAGCACACGGGCAGGGGGAACTAGCGGTTCCACCGGGGAGCTGTTTTTT.

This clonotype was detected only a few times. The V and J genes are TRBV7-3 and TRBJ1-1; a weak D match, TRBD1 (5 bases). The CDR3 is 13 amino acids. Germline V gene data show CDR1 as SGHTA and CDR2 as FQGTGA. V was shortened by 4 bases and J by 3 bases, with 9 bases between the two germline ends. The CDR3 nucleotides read TGTGCCAGCAGCTCCCAGGGTGACACTGAAGCTTTCTTT. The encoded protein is CASSSQGDTEAFF.

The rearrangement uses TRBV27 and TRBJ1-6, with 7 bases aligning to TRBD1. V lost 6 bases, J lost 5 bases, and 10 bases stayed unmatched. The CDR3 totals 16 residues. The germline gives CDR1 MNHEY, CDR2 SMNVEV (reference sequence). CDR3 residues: CASRLKQGRDNSPLHF. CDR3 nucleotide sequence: TGTGCCAGCAGGCTAAAACAGGGGAGAGATAATTCACCCCTCCACTTT.

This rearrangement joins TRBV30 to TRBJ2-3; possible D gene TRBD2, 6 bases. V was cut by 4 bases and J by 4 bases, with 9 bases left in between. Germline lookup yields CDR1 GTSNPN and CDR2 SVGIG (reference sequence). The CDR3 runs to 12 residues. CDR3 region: CAWNGGADTQYF. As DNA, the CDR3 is TGTGCCTGGAACGGGGGTGCAGATACGCAGTATTTT.

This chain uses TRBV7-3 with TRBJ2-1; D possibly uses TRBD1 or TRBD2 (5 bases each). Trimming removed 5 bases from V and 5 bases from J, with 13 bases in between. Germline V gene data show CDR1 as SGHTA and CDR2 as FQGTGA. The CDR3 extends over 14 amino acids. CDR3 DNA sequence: TGTGCCAGCAGCCGGGGCTCAAGGGACAATGAGCAGTTCTTC. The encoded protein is CASSRGSRDNEQFF. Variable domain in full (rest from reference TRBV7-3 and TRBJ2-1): GAGVSQTPSNKVTEKGKYVELRCDPISGHTALYWYRQSLGQGPEFLIYFQGTGAADDSGLPNDRFFAVRPEGSVSTLKIQRTERGDSAVYLCASSRGSRDNEQFFGPGTRLTVL.

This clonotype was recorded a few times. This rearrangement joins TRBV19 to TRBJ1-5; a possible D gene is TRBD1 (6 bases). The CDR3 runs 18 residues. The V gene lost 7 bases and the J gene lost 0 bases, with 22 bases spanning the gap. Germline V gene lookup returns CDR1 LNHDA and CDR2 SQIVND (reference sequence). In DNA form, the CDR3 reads TGTGCCAGTACCCAAGGGGGGGGGGATATCTATAGCAATCAGCCCCAGCATTTT. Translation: CASTQGGGDIYSNQPQHF.

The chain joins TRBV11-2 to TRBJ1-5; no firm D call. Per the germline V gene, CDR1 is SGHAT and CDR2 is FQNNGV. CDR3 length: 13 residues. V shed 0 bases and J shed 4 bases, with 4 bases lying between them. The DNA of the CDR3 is TGTGCCAGCAGCTTAGATACGAATCAGCCCCAGCATTTT. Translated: CASSLDTNQPQHF. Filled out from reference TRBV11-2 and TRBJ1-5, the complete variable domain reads EAGVAQSPRYKIIEKRQSVAFWCNPISGHATLYWYQQILGQGPKLLIQFQNNGVVDDSQLPKDRFSAERLKGVDSTLKIQPAKLEDSAVYLCASSLDTNQPQHFGDGTRLSIL.

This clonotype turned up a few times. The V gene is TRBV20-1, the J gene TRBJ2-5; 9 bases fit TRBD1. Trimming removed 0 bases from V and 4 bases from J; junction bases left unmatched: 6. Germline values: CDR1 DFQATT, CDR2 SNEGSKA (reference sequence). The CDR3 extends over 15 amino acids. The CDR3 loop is CSARDSGTGSETQYF. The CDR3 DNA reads TGCAGTGCTAGAGATTCTGGGACAGGGTCAGAGACCCAGTACTTC.

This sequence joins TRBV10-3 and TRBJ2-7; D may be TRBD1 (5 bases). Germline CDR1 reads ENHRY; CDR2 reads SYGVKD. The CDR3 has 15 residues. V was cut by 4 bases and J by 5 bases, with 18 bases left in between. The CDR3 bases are TGTGCCATCAGTGGATTGGACAAGGGGTACGACGAGCAGTACTTC. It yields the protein CAISGLDKGYDEQYF.

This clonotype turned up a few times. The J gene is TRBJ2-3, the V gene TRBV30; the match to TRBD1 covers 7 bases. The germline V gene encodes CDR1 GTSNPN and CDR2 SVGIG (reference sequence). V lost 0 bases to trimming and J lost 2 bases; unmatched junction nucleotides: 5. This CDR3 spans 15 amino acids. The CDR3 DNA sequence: TGTGCCTGGAGTGTTTCGGGGACAGCCACAGATACGCAGTATTTT. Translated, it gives CAWSVSGTATDTQYF.

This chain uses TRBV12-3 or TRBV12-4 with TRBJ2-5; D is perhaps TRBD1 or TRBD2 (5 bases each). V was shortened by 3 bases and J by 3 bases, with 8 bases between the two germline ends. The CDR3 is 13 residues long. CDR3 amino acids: CASSFGGEETQYF. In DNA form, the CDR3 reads TGTGCCAGCAGTTTTGGGGGAGAAGAGACCCAGTACTTC.

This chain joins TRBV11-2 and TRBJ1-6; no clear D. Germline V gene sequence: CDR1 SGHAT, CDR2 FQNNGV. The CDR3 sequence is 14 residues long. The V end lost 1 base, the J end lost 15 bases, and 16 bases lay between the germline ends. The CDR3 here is CASSLVGRPGHLHF. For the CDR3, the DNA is TGTGCCAGCAGCTTAGTCGGCAGGCCCGGGCACCTCCACTTT.

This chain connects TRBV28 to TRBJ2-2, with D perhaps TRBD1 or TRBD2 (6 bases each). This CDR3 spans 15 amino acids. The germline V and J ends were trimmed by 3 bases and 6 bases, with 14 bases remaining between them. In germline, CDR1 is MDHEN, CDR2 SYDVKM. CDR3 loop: CASSFLGGGPGELFF. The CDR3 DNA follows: TGTGCCAGCAGTTTTCTAGGAGGGGGTCCCGGGGAGCTGTTTTTT.

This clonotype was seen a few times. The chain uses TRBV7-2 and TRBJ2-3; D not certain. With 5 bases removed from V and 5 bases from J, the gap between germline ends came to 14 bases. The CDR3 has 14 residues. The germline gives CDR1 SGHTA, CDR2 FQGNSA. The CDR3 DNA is TGTGCCAGCAGCCCCGGTATTAGGCTAGATACGCAGTATTTT. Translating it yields CASSPGIRLDTQYF.